Listed below are T cell receptor beta chains from one sample, sequenced in a study of T cells in localized non-small cell lung cancer. Clones were sequenced by immunoSEQ multiplex PCR, and TCRdb holds only the in-frame ones, with some missing. This sample has 1,500 or so clones, with 25% to 30% found just once. Here the sequenced sample was normal lung tissue next to the tumor, taken before any cancer treatment. These receptors originate from a woman aged 35-70 years with stage III lung adenocarcinoma. The CDR3 runs from the conserved cysteine through the conserved F or W. D genes are given only for firm matches. Rows give clone size only sometimes, using once, few, many, or a class for an expanded clone.

clone size	D gene	V gene	J gene	CDR3 protein	CDR3 DNA
few	.	TRBV7-4	TRBJ2-7	CASSLVGSSSYEQYF	TGTGCCAGCAGCTTAGTGGGATCCAGCTCCTACGAGCAGTACTTC
.	TRBD1	TRBV11-1	TRBJ2-2	CASRGRGSTGELFF	TGTGCCAGCAGAGGCAGGGGGAGCACCGGGGAGCTGTTTTTT
.	.	TRBV28	TRBJ2-5	CASSPAVETQYF	TGTGCCAGCAGTCCGGCCGTGGAGACCCAGTACTTC
few	.	TRBV7-2	TRBJ1-1	CASSWTVNTEAFF	TGTGCCAGCAGCTGGACAGTGAACACTGAAGCTTTCTTT
medium-sized	TRBD2	TRBV9	TRBJ2-3	CASSGRTSGKSDTQYF	TGTGCCAGCAGCGGACGGACTAGCGGGAAATCAGATACGCAGTATTTT
few	TRBD1	TRBV19	TRBJ1-3	CASSQGALGNTIYF	TGTGCCAGTAGTCAGGGGGCTCTCGGAAACACCATATATTTT
few	.	TRBV9	TRBJ2-5	CASSVVGSQETQYF	TGTGCCAGCAGCGTAGTCGGCAGTCAAGAGACCCAGTACTTC
.	.	TRBV30	TRBJ1-5	CALGQSVTLGPQHF	TGTGCCCTAGGACAATCAGTGACCCTTGGGCCCCAGCATTTT
.	.	TRBV18	TRBJ1-2	CASSDGRIPNYGYTF	TGTGCCAGCTCGGATGGACGGATACCTAACTATGGCTACACCTTC
few	.	TRBV2	TRBJ2-2	CASATEDTGELFF	TGTGCCAGCGCGACCGAGGACACCGGGGAGCTGTTTTTT
few	.	TRBV6-8	TRBJ1-1	CASSYKATNTEAFF	TGTGCCAGCAGTTACAAGGCCACGAACACTGAAGCTTTCTTT
.	.	TRBV12-1	TRBJ1-2	CASSPKGGADGYTF	TGTGCCAGCAGCCCCAAGGGGGGAGCCGACGGCTACACCTTC
.	TRBD1	TRBV23-1	TRBJ1-4	CASSQTGMASNEKLFF	TGCGCCAGCAGTCAGACAGGGATGGCGTCTAATGAAAAACTGTTTTTT
.	.	TRBV11-3	TRBJ1-6	CASSSQGHDSPLHF	TGTGCCAGCAGCTCACAGGGTCATGATTCACCCCTCCACTTT
few	TRBD2	TRBV2	TRBJ2-7	CAGGVFGPSSYEQYF	TGTGCCGGGGGGGTTTTTGGACCCAGCTCCTACGAGCAGTACTTC
.	TRBD2	TRBV11-3	TRBJ2-1	CASRLLAGGYNEQFF	TGTGCCAGCAGACTACTAGCGGGGGGGTACAATGAGCAGTTCTTC
.	.	TRBV19	TRBJ2-5	CASSRNLQETQYF	TGTGCCAGTAGTAGGAACCTTCAAGAGACCCAGTACTTC
.	.	TRBV11-3	TRBJ2-6	CASSSVGGRQSRANVLTF	TGTGCCAGCAGCAGTGTCGGAGGACGACAAAGTCGGGCCAACGTCCTGACTTTC
few	.	TRBV18	TRBJ1-1	CASSPSYREGEAFF	TGTGCCAGCTCACCGTCGTACAGGGAAGGAGAAGCTTTCTTT
.	TRBD1	TRBV5-1	TRBJ1-3	CASKVGGQAGNTIYF	TGCGCCAGCAAGGTAGGGGGCCAAGCTGGAAACACCATATATTTT
.	.	TRBV12-2	TRBJ1-1	CASRPPGQMNTEAFF	TGTGCAAGTCGCCCTCCGGGACAGATGAACACTGAAGCTTTCTTT
.	TRBD2	TRBV10-3	TRBJ2-7	CAISEGPAGGNYEQYF	TGTGCCATCAGTGAGGGCCCAGCGGGGGGAAATTACGAGCAGTACTTC
few	.	TRBV6-8	TRBJ1-2	CASSFDSNYGYTF	TGTGCCAGCAGCTTCGACAGTAACTATGGCTACACCTTC
.	.	TRBV9	TRBJ2-5	CASRMGARQETQYF	TGTGCCAGCAGGATGGGGGCCAGACAAGAGACCCAGTACTTC
large	.	TRBV6-8	TRBJ1-1	CASSYYMNTEAFF	TGTGCCAGCAGTTACTACATGAACACTGAAGCTTTCTTT
.	TRBD2	TRBV5-1	TRBJ2-1	CASSQTSVGGNEQFF	TGCGCCAGCAGCCAGACTAGCGTGGGGGGGAATGAGCAGTTCTTC
.	TRBD1	TRBV5-1	TRBJ1-1	CASSRTGSNTEAFF	TGCGCCAGCAGCCGGACAGGGAGTAACACTGAAGCTTTCTTT
.	.	TRBV11-3	TRBJ2-7	CASSLPGVKTYEQYF	TGTGCCAGCAGCTTACCCGGGGTTAAAACCTACGAGCAGTACTTC
few	.	TRBV6-8	TRBJ1-1	CASSPVLNTEAFF	TGTGCCAGCAGTCCCGTTTTGAACACTGAAGCTTTCTTT
.	TRBD1	TRBV23-1	TRBJ1-1	CASSQSGGQRGTEAFF	TGCGCCAGCAGTCAATCGGGGGGACAGCGAGGCACTGAAGCTTTCTTT
medium-sized	.	TRBV11-3	TRBJ2-4	CASSSSTGAYIQYF	TGTGCCAGCAGCTCAAGTACGGGGGCGTACATTCAGTACTTC
.	TRBD1	TRBV5-1	TRBJ2-7	CASSLEGQGADEQYF	TGCGCCAGCAGCTTAGAAGGACAGGGAGCGGACGAGCAGTACTTC
.	.	TRBV30	TRBJ2-3	CAWSVQTNTQYF	TGTGCCTGGAGTGTACAGACCAATACGCAGTATTTT
.	.	TRBV23-1	TRBJ2-7	CASSRHGTPHDYEQYF	TGCGCCAGCAGTCGCCACGGGACACCTCATGACTACGAGCAGTACTTC
.	TRBD1	TRBV30	TRBJ1-3	CAWTTGGAAHSGNTIYF	TGTGCCTGGACAACAGGGGGCGCAGCCCACTCTGGAAACACCATATATTTT
few	.	TRBV6-8	TRBJ1-6	CASSPRTANSPLHF	TGTGCCAGCAGCCCAAGGACAGCAAATTCACCCCTCCACTTT
.	.	TRBV5-1	TRBJ1-1	CASSPREGGNTEAFF	TGCGCCAGCAGCCCCCGGGAGGGGGGGAACACTGAAGCTTTCTTT
.	.	TRBV28	TRBJ1-4	CASSLRQFPEKLFF	TGTGCCAGCAGTTTACGACAGTTCCCTGAAAAACTGTTTTTT